Reported below is one T cell receptor beta chain. What it binds is not known. From germline, CDR1 is SGHRS and CDR2 YFSETQ. This CDR3 contains 16 residues. The V segment lost 4 bases and the J segment 0 bases; nucleotides outside the gene matches: 9. This entry belongs to a study of identical twins. Study-level points and caveats: Abundant beta clonotypes from cord blood bore fewer insertions; memory repertoires lacked this pattern.

Using its own MiXCR run on the 5' RACE reads, TCRdb lists one record per CDR3 protein. Here the sample spans 350,000 or so distinct CDR3 sequences, approximately 9.1% being singletons. This rearrangement joins TRBV5-1 to TRBJ2-7; 8 bases match TRBD1. Sequenced sample: naive T cells sorted from blood. The receptor's source is a woman aged 45 to 65 in good health. The DNA of the CDR3 is TGCGCCAGCAGCCCGGACCTGGACAGGGTCTCCTACGAGCAGTACTTC. Protein product: CASSPDLDRVSYEQYF.